This TCR beta chain was sequenced in a study of T cells after yellow fever vaccination. Regarding the study as a whole: Faster peaking, at day 5 versus 15, marked a secondary response that was weaker. A large majority of primary-vaccination clones showed up again after the booster (approximately 95% CD4, roughly 88% CD8).

J gave up 1 base and V 1 base, and 5 bases lay outside the gene matches. The CDR3 spans 15 residues. CDR1 is SQVTM, CDR2 ANQGSEA, per germline. TCRdb ran MiXCR on the 5' RACE reads and lists one entry per CDR3 protein. The sample carries under 150,000 distinct CDR3 sequences, 7.7% recorded once. There are many counts of this clonotype. Its target is not known. This sequence joins TRBV29-1 and TRBJ2-3; the match to TRBD2 covers 7 bases. The sample consisted of CD4+ T cells sorted from PBMCs, taken 5 days after the yellow fever booster vaccination. This receptor was taken from a man aged 25 to 45 who received the YFV17D yellow fever vaccine. The CDR3 protein is CSVEGLAEGTDTQYF. CDR3 sequence (DNA): TGCAGCGTTGAAGGCCTAGCGGAAGGCACAGATACGCAGTATTTT.